The 13 T cell receptor beta chains reported below all come from one sample, sequenced in a study of T cell repertoires in cytomegalovirus infection. In TCRdb, the reads were re-called with MiXCR into one record per CDR3 protein. The sample holds hundreds of thousands of distinct CDR3 sequences, approximately 31% seen once. Input material: PBMCs. The origin of the receptors is a human donor in good health (CMV status not recorded). Some clones in this sample may be carry-over from other donors' samples.

The sample holds many counts of this clonotype. The CDR3 nucleotides read TGTGCCAGCAGCTTGGTTGGGCAGCCCTCTTTCGCCAACGTCCTGACTTTC. Translating gives CASSLVGQPSFANVLTF. This rearrangement joins TRBV5-6 to TRBJ2-6; D is undetermined. The CDR3 totals 17 residues. Germline assignment: CDR1 SGHDT and CDR2 YYEEEE. With 0 bases removed from V and 7 bases from J, the gap between germline ends came to 17 bases.

The chain uses TRBV5-4 and TRBJ1-1; tentatively, D is TRBD1 (6 bases). Trimming took off 4 bases at V and 5 bases at J, with 18 bases between the two ends. Per the germline V gene, CDR1 is SGHNT and CDR2 is YYREEE (reference sequence). The CDR3 loop spans 15 amino acids. CDR3 amino acids: CASSPQQGRITEAFF. The CDR3 DNA reads TGTGCCAGCAGCCCGCAGCAGGGGAGGATAACTGAAGCTTTCTTT.

The V gene is TRBV12-3 or TRBV12-4, the J gene TRBJ1-4; 8 positions agree with TRBD1. The ends lost 5 bases at V and 3 bases at J; junction bases unmatched: 17. The CDR3 has 19 residues. The DNA of the CDR3 is TGTGCCAGCAGTGTCCGACAGGGGATTGTTGTGAAGGCTAATGAAAAACTGTTTTTT. Translated: CASSVRQGIVVKANEKLFF.

Details on this clonotype: A read error may account for a junction end that differs from germline. The V gene is TRBV2, the J gene TRBJ1-5; D may be TRBD1 (5 bases). Germline CDR1 and CDR2: SNHLY and FYNNEI. There are 15 residues in the CDR3. The CDR3 nucleotides are TGTGCCAGCAGTCGGGGCTCTTATAGCAATCAGACCCAGCATTTT. Its translation is CASSRGSYSNQTQHF.

This clonotype has more than one count but fewer than ten. This chain uses TRBV24-1 with TRBJ2-3; D perhaps matches TRBD2 (7 bases). The CDR3 is 15 amino acids. V shed 7 bases and J shed 2 bases, with 15 bases lying between them. Germline values: CDR1 KGHDR, CDR2 SFDVKD. This CDR3 is CATSDRGASTDTQYF. The DNA of the CDR3 is TGTGCCACCAGCGACCGGGGGGCCTCCACAGATACGCAGTATTTT.

A word on this clonotype: Sequence at one end of the junction differs from germline and may be a read error. This rearrangement joins TRBV4-3 to TRBJ2-3, with 8 nucleotides matching TRBD1. CDR1 and CDR2 from the germline V gene are LGHNA and YSLEER. The CDR3 is 15 amino acids. In nucleotides, the CDR3 is TGCGCCAGCGGCCAAGACGGACAGGGACCAGATACGCAGTATTTT. It translates to CASGQDGQGPDTQYF.

This clonotype was counted at least ten times. The chain has TRBV6-1 and TRBJ2-7, with 7 bases lining up with TRBD1. The junction had 6 bases not matched to a gene; V was cut back by 4 bases and J by 3 bases. This CDR3 is built from 14 residues. The V gene's germline CDR1 is MNHNS and CDR2 SASEGT. This CDR3 reads CASSGTPGGYEQYF. The CDR3 DNA sequence: TGTGCCAGCAGTGGGACCCCAGGGGGCTACGAGCAGTACTTC.

The chain joins TRBV5-1 to TRBJ1-6; a possible D gene is TRBD1 (5 bases). The V end lost 5 bases, the J end lost 13 bases, and 19 bases lay between the germline ends. Germline loops: CDR1 SGHRS, CDR2 YFSETQ. This CDR3 is built from 14 residues. The CDR3 spells CASRLRQTSFPLHF. CDR3 nucleotide sequence: TGCGCCAGCAGACTGCGACAGACCTCTTTCCCCCTCCACTTT.

Ten or more counts support this clonotype. The chain links TRBV6-6 to TRBJ1-4, with D tentatively TRBD1 (5 bases). Germline-derived CDR1 and CDR2 are MNHNY and SVGAGI (reference sequence). V gave up 8 bases and J gave up 8 bases, with 21 bases separating them. This CDR3 region has 15 residues. This chain's CDR3 is CASVSVGGFGEKLFF. The CDR3 DNA is TGTGCCAGCGTTTCTGTGGGGGGATTCGGCGAAAAACTGTTTTTT.

The chain carries TRBV6-2 or TRBV6-3 and TRBJ2-1; the match to TRBD2 covers 7 bases. CDR1 is MNHEY, CDR2 SVGEGT, per germline. Trimming took 2 bases from V and 5 from J; bases not matched to a gene: 15. The CDR3 spans 18 residues. The DNA of the CDR3 is TGTGCCAGCAGTTACGAACTAGCGAGCCCGAGTGACAACAATGAGCAGTTCTTC. Its translation is CASSYELASPSDNNEQFF.

This rearrangement joins TRBV6-1 to TRBJ2-7; D possibly matches TRBD1 or TRBD2 (6 bases each). The CDR3 has 13 amino acids. The germline V gene encodes CDR1 MNHNS and CDR2 SASEGT. V was trimmed by 7 bases and J by 3 bases, leaving 13 bases between them. The CDR3 here is CASKGGGGYEQYF. CDR3 coding DNA: TGTGCCAGCAAGGGGGGTGGGGGCTACGAGCAGTACTTC.

The chain carries TRBV6-6 and TRBJ2-3; no clear D gene. V was pared by 5 bases and J by 0 bases, with 24 bases between. The CDR3 length is 19 residues. Germline V gene lookup returns CDR1 MNHNY and CDR2 SVGAGI (reference sequence). The CDR3 sequence is CASSGVGSQRAGSTDTQYF. The CDR3 bases are TGTGCCAGCAGTGGGGTTGGCAGCCAACGGGCTGGTAGCACAGATACGCAGTATTTT.

This clonotype has more than one count but fewer than ten. In DNA, the CDR3 is TGTGCCAGCAGTTACACCAAGGGACAGGGATGGGTAAACTATGGCTACACCTTC. This sequence encodes CASSYTKGQGWVNYGYTF. V is TRBV6-5 and J is TRBJ1-2; 9 bases map to TRBD1. In germline, CDR1 is MNHEY, CDR2 SVGAGI. This CDR3 has 18 residues. Trimming at V came to 2 bases and at J to 2 bases, leaving 12 bases not matched to a gene.